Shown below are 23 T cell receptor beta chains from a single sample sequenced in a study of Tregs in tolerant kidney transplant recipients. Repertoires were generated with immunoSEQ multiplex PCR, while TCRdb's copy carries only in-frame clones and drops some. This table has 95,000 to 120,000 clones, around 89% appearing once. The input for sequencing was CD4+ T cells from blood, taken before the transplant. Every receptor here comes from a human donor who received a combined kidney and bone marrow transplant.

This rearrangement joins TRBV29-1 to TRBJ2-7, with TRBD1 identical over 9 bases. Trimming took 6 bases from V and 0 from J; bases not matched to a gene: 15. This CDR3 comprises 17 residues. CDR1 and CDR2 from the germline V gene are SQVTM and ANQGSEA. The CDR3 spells CSVAAGTGIRSSYEQYF. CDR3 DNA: TGCAGCGTAGCAGCCGGGACAGGGATCAGAAGCTCCTACGAGCAGTACTTC.

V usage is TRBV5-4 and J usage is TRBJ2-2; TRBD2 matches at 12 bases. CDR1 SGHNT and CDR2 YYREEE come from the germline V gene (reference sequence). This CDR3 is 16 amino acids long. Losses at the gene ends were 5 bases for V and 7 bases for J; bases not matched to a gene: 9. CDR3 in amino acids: CASRPSGGAFGGELFF. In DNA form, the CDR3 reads TGTGCCAGCAGACCTAGCGGGGGGGCCTTTGGCGGGGAGCTGTTTTTT.

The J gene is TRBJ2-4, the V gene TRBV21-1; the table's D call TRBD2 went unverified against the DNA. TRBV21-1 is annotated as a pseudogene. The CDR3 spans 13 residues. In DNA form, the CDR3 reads TGTGCCAGCAGCAAAGCGCGGCCCCCCATTCAGTACTTC. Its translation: CASSKARPPIQYF.

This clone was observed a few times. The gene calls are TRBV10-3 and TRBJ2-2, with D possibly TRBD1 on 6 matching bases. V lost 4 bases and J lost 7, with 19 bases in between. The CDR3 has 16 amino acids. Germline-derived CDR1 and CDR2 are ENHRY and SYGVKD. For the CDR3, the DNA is TGTGCCATCAGTGGGGGGTCACAGGGTGGAATCGGGGAGCTGTTTTTT. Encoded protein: CAISGGSQGGIGELFF.

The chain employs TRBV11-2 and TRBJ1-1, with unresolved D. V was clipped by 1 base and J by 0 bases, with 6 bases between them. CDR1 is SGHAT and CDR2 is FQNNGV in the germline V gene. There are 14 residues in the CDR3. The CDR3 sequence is CASSLGVMNTEAFF. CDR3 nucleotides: TGTGCCAGCAGCTTAGGAGTCATGAACACTGAAGCTTTCTTT.

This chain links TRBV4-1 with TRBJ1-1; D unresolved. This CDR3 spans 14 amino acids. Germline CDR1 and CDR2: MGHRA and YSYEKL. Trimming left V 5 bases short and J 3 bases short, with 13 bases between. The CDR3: CASSSRGLDTEAFF. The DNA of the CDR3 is TGCGCCAGCAGCAGCCGAGGGCTAGACACTGAAGCTTTCTTT.

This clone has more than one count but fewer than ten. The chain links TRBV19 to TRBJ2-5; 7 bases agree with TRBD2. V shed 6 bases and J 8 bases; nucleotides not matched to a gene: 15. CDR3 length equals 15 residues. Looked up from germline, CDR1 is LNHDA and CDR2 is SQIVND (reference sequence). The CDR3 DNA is TGTGCCAGTAGGCTTGCCTCGAGGGAGCGGGATACCCAGTACTTC. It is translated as CASRLASRERDTQYF. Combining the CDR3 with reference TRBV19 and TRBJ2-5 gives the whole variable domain DGGITQSPKYLFRKEGQNVTLSCEQNLNHDAMYWYRQDPGQGLRLIYYSQIVNDFQKGDIAEGYSVSREKKESFPLTVTSAQKNPTAFYLCASRLASRERDTQYFGPGTRLLVL.

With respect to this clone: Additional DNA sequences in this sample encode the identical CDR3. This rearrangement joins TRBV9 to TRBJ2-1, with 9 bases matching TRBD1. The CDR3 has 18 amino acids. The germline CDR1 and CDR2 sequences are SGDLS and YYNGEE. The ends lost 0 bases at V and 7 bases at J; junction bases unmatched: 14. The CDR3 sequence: CASSVEVPGQGRQNEQFF. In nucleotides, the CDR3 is TGTGCCAGCAGCGTAGAGGTCCCGGGACAGGGTAGACAGAATGAGCAGTTCTTC.

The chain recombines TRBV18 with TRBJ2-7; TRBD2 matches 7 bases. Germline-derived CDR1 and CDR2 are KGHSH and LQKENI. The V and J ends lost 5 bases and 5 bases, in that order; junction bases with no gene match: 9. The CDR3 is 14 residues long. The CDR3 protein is CASSASAGVHEQYF. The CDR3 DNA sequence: TGTGCCAGCTCAGCCTCGGCGGGGGTACACGAGCAGTACTTC.

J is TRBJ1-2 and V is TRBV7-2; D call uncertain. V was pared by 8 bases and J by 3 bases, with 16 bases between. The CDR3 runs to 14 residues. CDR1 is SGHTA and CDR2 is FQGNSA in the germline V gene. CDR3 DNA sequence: TGTGCCAGCTCCCCGGGGAGGGTAGACTATGGCTACACCTTC. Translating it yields CASSPGRVDYGYTF.

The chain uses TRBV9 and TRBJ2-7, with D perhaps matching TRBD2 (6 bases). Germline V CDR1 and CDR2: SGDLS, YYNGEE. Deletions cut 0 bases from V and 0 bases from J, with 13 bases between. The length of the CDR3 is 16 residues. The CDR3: CASSVGGLGSSYEQYF. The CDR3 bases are TGTGCCAGCAGCGTAGGAGGCCTCGGGAGCTCCTACGAGCAGTACTTC.

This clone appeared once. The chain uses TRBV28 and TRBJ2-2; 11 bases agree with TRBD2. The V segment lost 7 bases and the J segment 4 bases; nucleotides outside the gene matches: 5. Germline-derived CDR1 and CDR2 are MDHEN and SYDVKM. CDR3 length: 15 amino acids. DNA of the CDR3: TGTGCCAGCACCGGCGGACTAGCGGGCACCGGGGAGCTGTTTTTT. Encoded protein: CASTGGLAGTGELFF.

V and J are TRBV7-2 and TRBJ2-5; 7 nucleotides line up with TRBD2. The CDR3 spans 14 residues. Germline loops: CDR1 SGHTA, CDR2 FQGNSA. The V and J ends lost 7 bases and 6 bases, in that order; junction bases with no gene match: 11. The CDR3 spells CASTRSLAVQTQYF. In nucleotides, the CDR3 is TGTGCCAGCACCCGGTCGCTAGCGGTACAGACCCAGTACTTC. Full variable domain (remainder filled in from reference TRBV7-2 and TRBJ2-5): GAGVSQSPSNKVTEKGKDVELRCDPISGHTALYWYRQSLGQGLEFLIYFQGNSAPDKSGLPSDRFSAERTGGSVSTLTIQRTQQEDSAVYLCASTRSLAVQTQYFGPGTRLLVL.

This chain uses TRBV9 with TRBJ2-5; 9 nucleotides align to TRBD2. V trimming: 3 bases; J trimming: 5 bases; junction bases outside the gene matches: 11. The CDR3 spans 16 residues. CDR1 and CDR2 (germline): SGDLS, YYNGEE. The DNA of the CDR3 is TGTGCCAGCAGCGCGGGGACTAGCCCTTTGAGGGAGACCCAGTACTTC. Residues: CASSAGTSPLRETQYF.

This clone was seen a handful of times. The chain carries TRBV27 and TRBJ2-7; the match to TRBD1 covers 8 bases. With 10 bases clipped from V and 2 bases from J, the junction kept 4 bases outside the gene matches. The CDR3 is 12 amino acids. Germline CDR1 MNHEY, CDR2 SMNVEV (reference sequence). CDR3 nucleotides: TGTGCCACAAGGACAGGGACCTACGAGCAGTACTTC. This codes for CATRTGTYEQYF.

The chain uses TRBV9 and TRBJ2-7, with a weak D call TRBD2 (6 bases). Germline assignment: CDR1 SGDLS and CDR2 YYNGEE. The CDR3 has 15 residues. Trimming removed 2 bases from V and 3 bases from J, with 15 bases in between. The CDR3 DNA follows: TGTGCCAGCAGCGTCCTCGGGGGACCCTTCTACGAGCAGTACTTC. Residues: CASSVLGGPFYEQYF.

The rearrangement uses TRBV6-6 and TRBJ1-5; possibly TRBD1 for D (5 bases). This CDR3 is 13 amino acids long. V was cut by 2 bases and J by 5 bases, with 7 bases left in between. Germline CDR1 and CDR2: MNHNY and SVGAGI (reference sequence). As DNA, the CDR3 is TGTGCCAGCAGTTACGGGGGGTATCAGCCCCAGCATTTT. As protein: CASSYGGYQPQHF.

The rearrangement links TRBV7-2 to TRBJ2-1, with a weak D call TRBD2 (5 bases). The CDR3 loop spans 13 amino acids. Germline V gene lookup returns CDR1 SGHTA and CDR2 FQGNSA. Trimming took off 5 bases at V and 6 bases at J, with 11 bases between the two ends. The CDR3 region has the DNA TGTGCCAGCAGCCGACTACTCGCCAATGAGCAGTTCTTC. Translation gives CASSRLLANEQFF.

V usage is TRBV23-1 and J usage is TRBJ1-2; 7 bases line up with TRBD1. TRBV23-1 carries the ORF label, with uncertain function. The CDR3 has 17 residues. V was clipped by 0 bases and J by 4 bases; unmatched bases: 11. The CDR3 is CASSQSPKTGMGYGYTF. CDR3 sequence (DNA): TGCGCCAGCAGTCAATCACCCAAGACAGGGATGGGCTATGGCTACACCTTC.

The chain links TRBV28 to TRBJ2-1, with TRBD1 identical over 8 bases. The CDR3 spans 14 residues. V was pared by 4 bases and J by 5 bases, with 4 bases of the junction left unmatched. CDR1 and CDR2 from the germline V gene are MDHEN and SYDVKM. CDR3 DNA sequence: TGTGCCAGCAGTTCAGGGGGCGGCCACAATGAGCAGTTCTTC. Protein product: CASSSGGGHNEQFF.

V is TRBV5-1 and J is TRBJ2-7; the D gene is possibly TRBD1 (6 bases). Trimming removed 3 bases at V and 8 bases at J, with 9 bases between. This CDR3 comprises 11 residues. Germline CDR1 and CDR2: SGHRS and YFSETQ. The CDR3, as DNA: TGCGCCAGCAGCTCAGGACAGAAGCAGTACTTC. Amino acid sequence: CASSSGQKQYF.

The CDR3 sequence is CASISSLNTGELFF. The CDR3 DNA sequence: TGTGCCAGCATTAGTTCTTTGAACACCGGGGAGCTGTTTTTT. The rearrangement links TRBV27 to TRBJ2-2; D is undetermined. Trimming pared 7 bases from V and 1 base from J, leaving 10 bases between. CDR1 is MNHEY and CDR2 is SMNVEV in the germline V gene (reference sequence). The CDR3 runs 14 residues.

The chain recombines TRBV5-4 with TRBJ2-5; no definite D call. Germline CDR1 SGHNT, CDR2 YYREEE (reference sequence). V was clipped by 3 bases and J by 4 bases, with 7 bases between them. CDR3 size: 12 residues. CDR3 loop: CASSSRLETQYF. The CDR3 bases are TGTGCCAGCAGCTCCCGACTAGAGACCCAGTACTTC. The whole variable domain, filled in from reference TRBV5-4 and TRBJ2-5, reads ETGVTQSPTHLIKTRGQQVTLRCSSQSGHNTVSWYQQALGQGPQFIFQYYREEENGRGNFPPRFSGLQFPNYSSELNVNALELDDSALYLCASSSRLETQYFGPGTRLLVL.